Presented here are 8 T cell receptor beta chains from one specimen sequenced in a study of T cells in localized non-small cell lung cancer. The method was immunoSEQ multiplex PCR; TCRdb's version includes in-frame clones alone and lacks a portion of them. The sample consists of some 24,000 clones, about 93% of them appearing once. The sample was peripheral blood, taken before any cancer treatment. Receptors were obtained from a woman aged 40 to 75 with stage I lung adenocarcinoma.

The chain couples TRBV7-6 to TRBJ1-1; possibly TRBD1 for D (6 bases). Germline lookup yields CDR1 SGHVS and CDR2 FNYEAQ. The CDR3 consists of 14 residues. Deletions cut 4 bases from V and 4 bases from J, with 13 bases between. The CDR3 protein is CASSSRGAGTEAFF. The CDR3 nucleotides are TGTGCCAGCAGCTCTAGGGGGGCCGGCACTGAAGCTTTCTTT.

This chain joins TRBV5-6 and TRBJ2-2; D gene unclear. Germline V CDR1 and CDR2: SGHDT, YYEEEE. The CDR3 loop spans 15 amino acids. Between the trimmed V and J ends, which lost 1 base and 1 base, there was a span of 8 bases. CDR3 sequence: CASSLLGKNTGELFF. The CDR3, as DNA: TGTGCCAGCAGCTTGCTAGGGAAGAACACCGGGGAGCTGTTTTTT. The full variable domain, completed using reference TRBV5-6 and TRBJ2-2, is DAGVTQSPTHLIKTRGQQVTLRCSPKSGHDTVSWYQQALGQGPQFIFQYYEEEERQRGNFPDRFSGHQFPNYSSELNVNALLLGDSALYLCASSLLGKNTGELFFGEGSRLTVL.

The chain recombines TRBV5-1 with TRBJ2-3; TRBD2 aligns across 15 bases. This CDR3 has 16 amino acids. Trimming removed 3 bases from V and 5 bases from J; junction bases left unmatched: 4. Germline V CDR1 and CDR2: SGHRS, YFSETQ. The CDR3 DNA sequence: TGCGCCAGCAGCTCCGGGACTAGCGGGAGGATAGATACGCAGTATTTT. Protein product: CASSSGTSGRIDTQYF.

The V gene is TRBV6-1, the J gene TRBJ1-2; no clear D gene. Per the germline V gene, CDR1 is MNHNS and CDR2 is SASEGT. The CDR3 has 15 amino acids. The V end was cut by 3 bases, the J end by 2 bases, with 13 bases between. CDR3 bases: TGTGCCAGCAGTGAGACTCTCCTCTCGAACTATGGCTACACCTTC. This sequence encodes CASSETLLSNYGYTF.

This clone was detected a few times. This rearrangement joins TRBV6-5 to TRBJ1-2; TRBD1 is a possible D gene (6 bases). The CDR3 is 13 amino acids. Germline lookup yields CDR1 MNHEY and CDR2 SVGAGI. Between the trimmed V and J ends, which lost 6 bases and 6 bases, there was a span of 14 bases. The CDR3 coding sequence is TGTGCCAGCAGGCTAGGACAGTTCCATGGCTACACCTTC. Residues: CASRLGQFHGYTF.

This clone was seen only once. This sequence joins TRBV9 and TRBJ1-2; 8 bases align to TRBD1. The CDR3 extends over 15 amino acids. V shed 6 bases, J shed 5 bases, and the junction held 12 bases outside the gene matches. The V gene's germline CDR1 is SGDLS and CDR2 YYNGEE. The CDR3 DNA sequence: TGTGCCAGCAATTCCGGGACAGGCCAGGGGTATGGCTACACCTTC. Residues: CASNSGTGQGYGYTF.

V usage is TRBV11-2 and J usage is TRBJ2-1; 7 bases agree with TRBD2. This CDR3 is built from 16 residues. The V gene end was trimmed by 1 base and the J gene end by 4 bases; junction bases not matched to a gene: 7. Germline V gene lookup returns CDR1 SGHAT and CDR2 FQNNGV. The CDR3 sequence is CASSLGGQRGYNEQFF. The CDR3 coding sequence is TGTGCCAGCAGCTTAGGAGGCCAGCGGGGTTACAATGAGCAGTTCTTC.

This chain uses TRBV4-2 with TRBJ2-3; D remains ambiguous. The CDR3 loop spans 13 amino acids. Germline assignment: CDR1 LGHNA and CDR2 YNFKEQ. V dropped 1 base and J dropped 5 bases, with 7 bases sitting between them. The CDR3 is CASSQGILDTQYF. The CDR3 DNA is TGTGCCAGCAGCCAAGGAATATTAGATACGCAGTATTTT.